The T cell receptor (beta chain) under discussion was sequenced for a study of blood T cell repertoires in COVID-19. Study at large: Donors in the United States, Italy and Spain gave samples during acute or convalescent COVID-19. Sample material is recorded as cDNA or gDNA derived from T cells, B-cell-depleted T cells, or PBMCs.

Libraries were prepared by immunoSEQ multiplex PCR; TCRdb keeps only in-frame clonotypes and omits some of them. The table shows over 150,000 clones, with roughly 80% occurring only once. The origin of this receptor is a woman of 80 years or more with acute or convalescent COVID-19. The specimen sequenced was peripheral blood.

DNA for the CDR3: TGTGCCAGCAGCTTGGGGAACAGGGGTCAGCCCCAGCATTTT. It encodes CASSLGNRGQPQHF. The chain uses TRBV5-6 and TRBJ1-5; 7 bases line up with TRBD1. This CDR3 has 14 residues. Germline-derived CDR1 and CDR2 are SGHDT and YYEEEE. V lost 0 bases, J lost 6 bases, and 3 bases stayed unmatched.